These T cell receptor beta chains were read from a single sample in a study of blood T cell repertoires in COVID-19. TCRdb's table, derived via immunoSEQ multiplex PCR, lists solely in-frame clones and lacks some. This sample has about 87,000 clones, with around nine tenths found just once. The sample comprised peripheral blood. Receptors originate from a man aged 35-49 years with acute or convalescent COVID-19. Each CDR3 is given with its conserved first and last residue. A D gene is named only where the DNA matches it firmly. Rows may omit the clone size; those that give it use once, few, many or a size class.

J gene	V gene	D gene	clone size	CDR3 DNA	CDR3 protein
TRBJ2-6	TRBV19	-	-	TGTGCCAGTAGTATATTACACCACGTCTCTGGGGCCAACGTCCTGACTTTC	CASSILHHVSGANVLTF
TRBJ1-1	TRBV29-1	-	-	TGCAGCGCAGAACAGGTGAACACTGAAGCTTTCTTT	CSAEQVNTEAFF
TRBJ1-4	TRBV19	-	-	TGTGCCAGTAGTATCCAGCTGCTGGAGGAAAAACTGTTTTTT	CASSIQLLEEKLFF
TRBJ1-5	TRBV19	-	-	TGTGCCAGTAGTCCAGCAGGGTGGAATCAGCCCCAGCATTTT	CASSPAGWNQPQHF
TRBJ2-7	TRBV18	-	-	TGTGCCAGCTCATTACCGGGACTGACCTACGAGCAGTACTTC	CASSLPGLTYEQYF
TRBJ2-7	TRBV5-4	TRBD1	-	TGTGCCAGCAGCTCAGACAGGGGTTTGTACGAGCAGTACTTC	CASSSDRGLYEQYF
TRBJ1-6	TRBV5-1	-	once	TGCGCCAGCAGCTTGGAGGAGGGCGGTAATTCACCCCTCCACTTT	CASSLEEGGNSPLHF
TRBJ2-7	TRBV5-1	-	-	TGCGCCAGCAGCTCCGACAGGTCCGAGCAGTACTTC	CASSSDRSEQYF
TRBJ2-6	TRBV5-5	-	-	TGTGCCAGCAGCTCAGGCTCTGGGGCCAACGTCCTGACTTTC	CASSSGSGANVLTF
TRBJ1-1	TRBV4-1	-	-	TGCGCCAGCAGCCACACTAAGAGGGCGAACACTGAAGCTTTCTTT	CASSHTKRANTEAFF
TRBJ2-1	TRBV4-2	-	-	TGTGCCAGCAGTCTCCCGGGACTCCCTTACAATGAGCAGTTCTTC	CASSLPGLPYNEQFF
TRBJ1-6	TRBV19	-	-	TGTGCCAGTACTCCAGCGACAGGCGGCGGACCCCTCCACTTT	CASTPATGGGPLHF
TRBJ1-1	TRBV14	-	-	TGTGCCAGCAGCCAAGTAGGCTACAGCAAGAACACTGAAGCTTTCTTT	CASSQVGYSKNTEAFF